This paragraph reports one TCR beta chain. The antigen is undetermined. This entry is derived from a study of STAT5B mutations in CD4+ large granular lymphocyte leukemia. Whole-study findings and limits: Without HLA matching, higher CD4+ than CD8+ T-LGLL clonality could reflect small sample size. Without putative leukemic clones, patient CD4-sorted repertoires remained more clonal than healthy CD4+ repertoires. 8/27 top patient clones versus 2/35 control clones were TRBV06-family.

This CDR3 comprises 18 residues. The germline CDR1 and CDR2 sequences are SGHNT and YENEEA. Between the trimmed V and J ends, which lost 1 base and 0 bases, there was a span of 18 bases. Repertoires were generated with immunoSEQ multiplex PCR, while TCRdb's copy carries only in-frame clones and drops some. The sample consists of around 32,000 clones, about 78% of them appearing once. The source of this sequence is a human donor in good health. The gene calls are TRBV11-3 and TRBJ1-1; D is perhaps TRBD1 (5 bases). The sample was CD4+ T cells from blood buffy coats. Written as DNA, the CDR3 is TGTGCCAGCAGCTTAGGGGGCAGGGCCCCGTTCATGAACACTGAAGCTTTCTTT. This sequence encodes CASSLGGRAPFMNTEAFF.